This T cell receptor beta chain comes out of a study of T-cell reconstitution after alpha-beta-depleted transplantation in children. The TCRbeta library was prepared with unique molecular identifiers. TCRdb passed the PCR reads through MiXCR, listing each CDR3 protein once. The sample carries under 50,000 distinct CDR3 sequences, around half recorded once. Germline values: CDR1 LGHNA, CDR2 YSLEER. The CDR3 covers 14 residues. Trimming cost V 2 bases and J 3 bases, with 8 bases left between them. As for this clonotype: Its antigen is unknown.

Study-wide findings and caveats: Expanded graft clones numbering several hundred reportedly gave rise to alpha-beta T cells about two months after transplant. Newly generated T cells supplied most T-cell counts and diversity one year post-transplant.

This sequence originates from a boy less than two years old with SCID, due to receive a stem cell transplant. The chain combines TRBV4-3 with TRBJ1-3; no definite D call. Here the sequenced sample was peripheral blood, taken before TCRalphabeta/CD19-depleted stem cell transplant. The CDR3 region has the DNA TGCGCCAGCAGCCAAATCCAAGATGGAAACACCATATATTTT. The encoded protein is CASSQIQDGNTIYF.